These T cell receptor beta chains were read from a single sample in a study of cytomegalovirus exposure and HLA in healthy donors. This table comes from immunoSEQ multiplex PCR, and its TCRdb copy is limited to in-frame clones, with some not included. The data hold approximately 100,000 clones, with 75% observed a single time. What was sequenced was PBMCs. These receptors all stem from a man aged 35-49 years in good health and CMV-seronegative. Each CDR3 is given with its conserved first and last residue. Fields, in order: J gene, V gene, CDR3 length, D gene, clone size, CDR3 protein, CDR3 DNA. The D gene is left open where the match is weak. Clone size is shown for a subset of rows, as once, few, many or a class of expanded clone.

TRBJ2-4 | TRBV2 | 15 | NA | NA | CASSPKSLTVNIQYF | TGTGCCAGCAGTCCCAAGTCCCTAACGGTAAACATTCAGTACTTC
TRBJ1-1 | TRBV19 | 15 | NA | NA | CASNEVGFTSAEAFF | TGTGCCAGTAACGAGGTCGGATTCACATCGGCTGAAGCTTTCTTT
TRBJ2-7 | TRBV19 | 13 | NA | NA | CASSSGGTYEQYF | TGTGCCAGTAGTTCAGGGGGGACGTACGAGCAGTACTTC
TRBJ2-1 | TRBV7-9 | 16 | TRBD2 | few | CASSSYSGQAYNEQFF | TGTGCCAGCAGCTCCTATAGCGGGCAGGCCTACAATGAGCAGTTCTTC
TRBJ2-5 | TRBV6-1 | 13 | TRBD1 | NA | CASGGQGVETQYF | TGTGCCAGCGGGGGACAGGGGGTTGAGACCCAGTACTTC
TRBJ1-1 | TRBV18 | 19 | NA | NA | CASSPLGSTGPGRNTEAFF | TGTGCCAGCTCACCCCTGGGATCTACAGGGCCGGGAAGGAACACTGAAGCTTTCTTT
TRBJ1-1 | TRBV11-1 | 12 | NA | NA | CASSLVRGAAFF | TGTGCCAGCAGCTTAGTTCGGGGGGCGGCTTTCTTT
TRBJ2-2 | TRBV7-6 | 19 | TRBD1 | NA | CASSSPRGTLPANTGELFF | TGTGCCAGCAGCTCCCCCAGGGGGACCCTACCTGCGAACACCGGGGAGCTGTTTTTT
TRBJ1-1 | TRBV2 | 16 | TRBD1 | NA | CASSPDRGYLNTEAFF | TGTGCCAGCAGTCCTGACAGGGGGTACTTGAACACTGAAGCTTTCTTT
TRBJ2-2 | TRBV2 | 13 | NA | once | CASSGGRSGELFF | TGTGCCAGCAGCGGGGGGCGGTCCGGGGAGCTGTTTTTT
TRBJ2-1 | TRBV10-3 | 15 | TRBD2 | once | CAISERSGGVGEQFF | TGTGCCATCAGTGAGCGGAGCGGGGGGGTCGGTGAGCAGTTCTTC
TRBJ2-5 | TRBV6-6 | 13 | NA | once | CASSLQGAETQYF | TGTGCCAGCAGTTTACAGGGTGCGGAGACCCAGTACTTC
TRBJ2-1 | TRBV7-3 | 17 | NA | NA | CASSLTSAGLGTIEQFF | TGTGCCAGCAGCTTAACGTCGGCGGGCCTGGGGACAATTGAGCAGTTCTTC
TRBJ1-2 | TRBV5-1 | 16 | TRBD1 | once | CAGSNRQGGTNYGYTF | TGCGCCGGCAGCAACCGACAGGGAGGAACTAACTATGGCTACACCTTC
TRBJ1-2 | TRBV18 | 15 | TRBD1 | NA | CASSRSTGIDYGYTF | TGTGCCAGCTCACGGTCGACAGGGATCGACTATGGCTACACCTTC
TRBJ2-1 | TRBV4-1 | 15 | TRBD2 | NA | CASSQGTSLYNEQFF | TGCGCCAGCAGCCAAGGGACTAGTCTCTACAATGAGCAGTTCTTC
TRBJ2-1 | TRBV5-1 | 15 | TRBD2 | NA | CASSLGGADYNEQFF | TGCGCCAGCAGCCTCGGGGGGGCCGATTACAATGAGCAGTTCTTC
TRBJ2-1 | TRBV4-1 | 15 | TRBD2 | NA | CASSGRTSGGSVQFF | TGCGCCAGCAGCGGGCGGACTAGCGGGGGATCTGTGCAGTTCTTC
TRBJ2-7 | TRBV6-6 | 13 | TRBD1 | NA | CASTLQGSDEQYF | TGTGCCAGCACCCTACAGGGGTCCGACGAGCAGTACTTC
TRBJ1-5 | TRBV21-1 | 14 | NA | NA | CASSLGQGNQPQHF | TGCGCCAGCAGCTTGGGACAGGGGAATCAGCCCCAGCATTTT
TRBJ2-5 | TRBV9 | 16 | TRBD1 | NA | CASSVDPTGGWETQYF | TGTGCCAGCAGCGTGGATCCGACAGGGGGCTGGGAGACCCAGTACTTC
TRBJ2-3 | TRBV9 | 17 | TRBD2 | NA | CASSVTPLAGITDTQYF | TGTGCCAGCAGCGTAACCCCTCTAGCGGGGATCACAGATACGCAGTATTTT
TRBJ1-1 | TRBV6-6 | 15 | NA | many | CASSYRGLMNTEAFF | TGTGCCAGCAGTTATCGGGGACTCATGAACACTGAAGCTTTCTTT
TRBJ2-2 | TRBV19 | 16 | NA | NA | CASSISATTNTGELFF | TGTGCCAGTAGTATTTCCGCGACAACGAACACCGGGGAGCTGTTTTTT
TRBJ2-6 | TRBV28 | 15 | NA | NA | CASSFSYSGANVLTF | TGTGCCAGCAGTTTTAGTTACTCTGGGGCCAACGTCCTGACTTTC
TRBJ2-7 | TRBV7-8 | 15 | TRBD1 | once | CASSKGTGATYEQYF | TGTGCCAGCAGCAAAGGGACAGGGGCGACTTACGAGCAGTACTTC
TRBJ2-5 | TRBV7-6 | 15 | NA | NA | CASSSSGTLEETQYF | TGTGCCAGCAGCTCGTCCGGGACACTAGAAGAGACCCAGTACTTC
TRBJ1-1 | TRBV6-5 | 15 | TRBD1 | few | CASSYEGGVNTEAFF | TGTGCCAGCAGTTACGAAGGGGGCGTGAACACTGAAGCTTTCTTT
TRBJ1-1 | TRBV27 | 15 | TRBD1 | NA | CASRGLGQGNTEAFF | TGTGCCAGCAGAGGTCTGGGACAGGGAAACACTGAAGCTTTCTTT
TRBJ2-3 | TRBV7-9 | 18 | NA | NA | CASSLARDTGWTTDTQYF | TGTGCCAGCAGCTTAGCTAGAGACACAGGGTGGACTACAGATACGCAGTATTTT
TRBJ2-7 | TRBV4-1 | 16 | TRBD2 | NA | CASSQSSGGPTYEQYF | TGCGCCAGCAGCCAATCTAGCGGGGGCCCTACCTACGAGCAGTACTTC
TRBJ1-3 | TRBV6-1 | 14 | NA | once | CASSSGGTGNTIYF | TGTGCCAGCAGTAGTGGAGGGACTGGAAACACCATATATTTT
TRBJ1-4 | TRBV5-1 | 15 | NA | NA | CASSLTSATNEKLFF | TGCGCCAGCAGCTTGACGAGTGCAACTAATGAAAAACTGTTTTTT
TRBJ2-6 | TRBV2 | 16 | TRBD2 | NA | CASQAGDRSGANVLTF | TGTGCCTCCCAGGCGGGGGACCGCTCTGGGGCCAACGTCCTGACTTTC
TRBJ2-3 | TRBV6-6 | 14 | NA | few | CASSSRGATDTQYF | TGTGCCAGCAGTTCCCGGGGGGCCACAGATACGCAGTATTTT
TRBJ1-2 | TRBV19 | 14 | TRBD1 | NA | CASKYPTGLYGYTF | TGTGCCAGTAAATACCCGACAGGGCTTTATGGCTACACCTTC
TRBJ2-1 | TRBV5-6 | 16 | NA | NA | CASRRFAKSSYNEQFF | TGTGCCAGCAGGCGGTTCGCGAAGAGCTCCTACAATGAGCAGTTCTTC
TRBJ2-7 | TRBV5-1 | 13 | NA | NA | CASSLASAAEQYF | TGCGCCAGCAGCTTGGCCTCGGCGGCCGAGCAGTACTTC
TRBJ2-7 | TRBV6-4 | 12 | NA | once | CASIWGEDKQYF | TGTGCCAGCATATGGGGTGAGGACAAGCAGTACTTC
TRBJ1-6 | TRBV29-1 | 15 | NA | NA | CSVATGPLGNSPLHF | TGCAGCGTTGCGACAGGCCCCCTAGGGAATTCACCCCTCCACTTT
TRBJ2-2 | TRBV18 | 15 | NA | NA | CASSKTTGVTGELFF | TGTGCCAGCTCGAAAACCACGGGGGTCACCGGGGAGCTGTTTTTT
TRBJ1-3 | TRBV6-6 | 13 | NA | NA | CASSYQAGNTIYF | TGTGCCAGCAGTTACCAGGCTGGAAACACCATATATTTT
TRBJ1-2 | TRBV6-1 | 13 | NA | NA | CASSEITNYGYTF | TGTGCCAGCAGTGAAATAACTAACTATGGCTACACCTTC
TRBJ2-7 | TRBV5-1 | 12 | TRBD1 | few | CASSVQGAEQYF | TGCGCCAGCAGCGTACAGGGGGCCGAGCAGTACTTC
TRBJ2-5 | TRBV7-9 | 15 | TRBD2 | NA | CASSKSGGPRETQYF | TGTGCCAGCAGCAAGTCGGGGGGGCCTCGAGAGACCCAGTACTTC
TRBJ2-5 | TRBV29-1 | 13 | TRBD1 | NA | CSVDDRGQETQYF | TGCAGCGTTGACGACAGGGGGCAAGAGACCCAGTACTTC
TRBJ2-5 | TRBV5-1 | 11 | NA | NA | CASSFGGEQYF | TGCGCCAGCAGCTTCGGAGGGGAGCAGTACTTC
TRBJ2-4 | TRBV6-4 | 15 | NA | NA | CASSDRLEAKNIQYF | TGTGCCAGCAGTGACCGGCTAGAGGCCAAAAACATTCAGTACTTC
TRBJ1-1 | TRBV6-6 | 15 | NA | NA | CASSYGLQGTAEAFF | TGTGCCAGCAGTTACGGTCTTCAGGGAACCGCTGAAGCTTTCTTT
TRBJ2-3 | TRBV9 | 18 | TRBD2 | NA | CASSVDPPGSGGAGTQYF | TGTGCCAGCAGCGTAGACCCCCCGGGAAGCGGGGGGGCCGGTACGCAGTATTTT
TRBJ2-7 | TRBV5-6 | 14 | NA | NA | CASSLRQGGYEQYF | TGTGCCAGCAGCTTGAGGCAGGGGGGATACGAGCAGTACTTC
TRBJ1-5 | TRBV7-9 | 13 | NA | few | CASSRDTYQPQHF | TGTGCCAGCAGCCGAGATACCTATCAGCCCCAGCATTTT
TRBJ1-2 | TRBV6-6 | 12 | NA | NA | CASGSGVYGYTF | TGTGCCAGCGGGTCGGGGGTTTATGGCTACACCTTC